This T cell receptor (beta chain) was obtained from a study of T cell responses to AZD1222 COVID-19 vaccine. Study summary: Analyses pooled second doses at about 4 or about 12 weeks.

V was clipped by 1 base and J by 6 bases; unmatched bases: 3. The CDR3 is 14 amino acids. Germline values: CDR1 SGHRS, CDR2 YFSETQ. Using immunoSEQ multiplex PCR, the repertoire was profiled, and TCRdb retains in-frame clones only, with some absent. The sample lists 65,000 to 85,000 clones, roughly 84% occurring once. The material sequenced was peripheral blood, taken on day 0 of AZD1222 vaccination. The sequence was obtained from an adult in good health. This chain uses TRBV5-1 with TRBJ2-1, with 8 bases identical to TRBD1. The CDR3: CASSLYTGGNEQFF. For the CDR3, the DNA is TGCGCCAGCAGCTTGTACACAGGGGGCAATGAGCAGTTCTTC.